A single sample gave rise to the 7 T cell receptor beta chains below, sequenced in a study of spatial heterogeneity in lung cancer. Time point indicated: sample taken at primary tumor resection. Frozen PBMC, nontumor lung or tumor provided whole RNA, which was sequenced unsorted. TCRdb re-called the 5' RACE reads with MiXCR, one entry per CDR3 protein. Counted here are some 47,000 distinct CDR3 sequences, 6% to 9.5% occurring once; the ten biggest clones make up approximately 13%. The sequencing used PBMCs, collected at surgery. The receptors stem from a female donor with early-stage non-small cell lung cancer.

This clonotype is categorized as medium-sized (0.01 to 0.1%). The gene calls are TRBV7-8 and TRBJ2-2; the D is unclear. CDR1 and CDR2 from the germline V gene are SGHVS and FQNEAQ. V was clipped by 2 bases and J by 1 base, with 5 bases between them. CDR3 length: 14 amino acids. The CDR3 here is CASSLQGNTGELFF. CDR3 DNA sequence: TGTGCCAGCAGCTTACAAGGGAACACCGGGGAGCTGTTTTTT. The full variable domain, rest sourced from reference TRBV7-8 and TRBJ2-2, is GAGVSQSPRYKVAKRGQDVALRCDPISGHVSLFWYQQALGQGPEFLTYFQNEAQLDKSGLPSDRFFAERPEGSVSTLKIQRTQQEDSAVYLCASSLQGNTGELFFGEGSRLTVL.

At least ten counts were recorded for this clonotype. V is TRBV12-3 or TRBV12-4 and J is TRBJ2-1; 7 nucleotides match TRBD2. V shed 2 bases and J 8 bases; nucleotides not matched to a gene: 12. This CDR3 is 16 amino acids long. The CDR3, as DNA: TGTGCCAGCAGTTTAAGTAGCGGGCGCGTCGGTGATGAGCAGTTCTTC. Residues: CASSLSSGRVGDEQFF.

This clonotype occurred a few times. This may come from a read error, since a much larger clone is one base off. The CDR3 region has the DNA TGCAGCCCACAGACGTGGAACACTGAAGCTTTCTTT. Amino acids: CSPQTWNTEAFF. This rearrangement joins TRBV29-1 to TRBJ1-1; D unresolved. CDR1 and CDR2 (germline): SQVTM, ANQGSEA. This CDR3 comprises 12 residues. Trimming took 8 bases from V and 1 from J, leaving 11 bases between them.

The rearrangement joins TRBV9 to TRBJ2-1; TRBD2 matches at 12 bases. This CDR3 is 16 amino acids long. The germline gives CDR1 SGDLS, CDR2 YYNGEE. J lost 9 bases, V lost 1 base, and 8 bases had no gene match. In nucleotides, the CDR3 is TGTGCCAGCAGCGTACATCCTAGCGGGGGGGCCTCTGAGCAGTTCTTC. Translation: CASSVHPSGGASEQFF.

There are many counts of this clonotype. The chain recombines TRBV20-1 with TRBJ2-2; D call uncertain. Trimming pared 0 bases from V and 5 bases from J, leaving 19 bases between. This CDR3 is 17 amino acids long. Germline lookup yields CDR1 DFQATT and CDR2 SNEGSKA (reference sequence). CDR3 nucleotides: TGCAGTGCTAGAGATCGAATCGGAGCCTCGGTGACCGGGGAGCTGTTTTTT. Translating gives CSARDRIGASVTGELFF.

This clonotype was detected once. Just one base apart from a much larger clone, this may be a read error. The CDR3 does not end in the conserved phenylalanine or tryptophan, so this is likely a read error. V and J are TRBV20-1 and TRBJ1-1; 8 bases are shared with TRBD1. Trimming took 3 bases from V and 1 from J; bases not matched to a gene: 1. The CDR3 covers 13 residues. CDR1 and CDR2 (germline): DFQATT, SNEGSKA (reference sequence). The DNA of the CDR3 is TGCAGTGCTAGTGGACAGGGGAACACTGAAGCTTTCCTT. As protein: CSASGQGNTEAFL.

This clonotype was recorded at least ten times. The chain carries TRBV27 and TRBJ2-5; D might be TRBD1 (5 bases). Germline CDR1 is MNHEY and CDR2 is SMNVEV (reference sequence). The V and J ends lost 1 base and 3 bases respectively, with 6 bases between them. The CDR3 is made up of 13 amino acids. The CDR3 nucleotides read TGTGCCAGCAGTTTATTAGGGGAAGAGACCCAGTACTTC. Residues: CASSLLGEETQYF.